The 18 T cell receptor beta chains reported below all come from one sample, sequenced in a study of T cells in Graves' hyperthyroidism and ophthalmopathy. The source material, RNA transcripts, was used to amplify TCR beta CDR3 regions. A set of HTBI primers served as the primers for a first-round RT-PCR of the TCR CDR3. Each CDR3 protein gets one entry after TCRdb re-called the multiplex PCR reads with MiXCR. The sample has almost 600,000 distinct CDR3 sequences, approximately 15% seen once. The sample taken for sequencing was blood. Every receptor here comes from a woman aged 25 to 45 with Graves' hyperthyroidism that later progressed to Graves' ophthalmopathy.

To note about this clonotype: A read error may account for a junction end that differs from germline. This sequence joins TRBV20-1 and TRBJ2-7; D is unclear. This CDR3 is 15 amino acids long. CDR1 and CDR2 (germline): DFQATT, SNEGSKA (reference sequence). The CDR3 DNA reads TGCAGTGCGAGAGTAGACTTCAAAACGACCTACGAGCAGTACTTC. Amino acids: CSARVDFKTTYEQYF.

For this clonotype: A single base separates this from a much larger clone, so it may be a read error. This chain connects TRBV30 to TRBJ1-1, with D unclear. CDR3 length: 14 amino acids. Germline-derived CDR1 and CDR2 are GTSNPN and SVGIG (reference sequence). DNA of the CDR3: TGTGCCTGGACCCAAGTAGGCGTCTCTCTGGCCGCTTTGTTT. Translating it yields CAWTQVGVSLAALF.

This clonotype was seen a few times. The chain couples TRBV4-3 to TRBJ1-2, with D possibly being TRBD1 (5 bases). V was shortened by 0 bases and J by 7 bases, with 15 bases between the two germline ends. CDR1 is LGHNA and CDR2 is YSLEER in the germline V gene. The CDR3 covers 15 residues. CDR3 loop: CASSQDSRQLLGYTF. The DNA for the CDR3 is TGCGCCAGCAGCCAAGATTCGAGACAGCTCCTTGGCTACACCTTC.

This clonotype was seen ten or more times. The chain carries TRBV12-3 or TRBV12-4 and TRBJ1-2; 9 bases line up with TRBD1. This CDR3 has 14 residues. The trim removed 5 bases at V and 6 bases at J, leaving 7 bases unmatched. For the CDR3, the DNA is TGTGCCAGCAGTGCCCTGGACAGGGGACATGGCTACACCTTC. Protein: CASSALDRGHGYTF.

This clonotype came up a few times. The chain is built from TRBV20-1 and TRBJ2-7, with 9 bases matching TRBD2. The V gene end was trimmed by 0 bases and the J gene end by 5 bases; junction bases not matched to a gene: 11. The CDR3 sequence is 16 residues long. Germline CDR1 reads DFQATT; CDR2 reads SNEGSKA (reference sequence). The CDR3 nucleotides are TGCAGTGCTAGAGATATCAGTAGCGGGAGCCTCCACGAGCAGTACTTC. Translation gives CSARDISSGSLHEQYF.

The table lists this clonotype with a few counts. The chain has TRBV19 and TRBJ2-3; either TRBD1 or TRBD2 may supply D (5 bases each). Germline assignment: CDR1 LNHDA and CDR2 SQIVND (reference sequence). The CDR3 has 16 residues. V was cut by 3 bases and J by 2 bases, with 15 bases left in between. The CDR3 region has the DNA TGTGCCAGTAGTATTAGAGGGGAGATATACACAGATACGCAGTATTTT. Translation: CASSIRGEIYTDTQYF.

The V call is TRBV5-6, the J call TRBJ2-6; perhaps TRBD2 as D (5 bases). V lost 2 bases and J 4 bases, leaving 10 bases between the germline ends. The germline V gene has CDR1 SGHDT and CDR2 YYEEEE. The CDR3 runs to 15 residues. CDR3 bases: TGTGCCAGCAGCTTCTTAACGGGAGGGGCCAACGTCCTGACTTTC. Translation gives CASSFLTGGANVLTF.

This clonotype was counted ten times or more. The chain is built from TRBV7-3 and TRBJ1-6; D remains unclear. V was trimmed by 2 bases and J by 2 bases, leaving 7 bases between them. The CDR3 is 15 residues long. CDR1 is SGHTA and CDR2 is FQGTGA in the germline V gene. CDR3: CASSLRSAYNSPLHF. In nucleotides, the CDR3 is TGTGCCAGCAGCTTACGGAGCGCCTATAATTCACCCCTCCACTTT.

Worth noting for this clonotype: Possible read error: a much larger clone is one base away. The gene calls are TRBV27 and TRBJ1-4; D is possibly TRBD1 (5 bases). The CDR3 has 14 amino acids. The germline V gene has CDR1 MNHEY and CDR2 SMNVEV (reference sequence). CDR3 sequence: CAGSGGATNEKLFF. CDR3 bases: TGTGCCGGCAGTGGGGGAGCAACTAATGAAAAACTGTTTTTT.

The rearrangement links TRBV5-1 to TRBJ2-7; D tentatively reads TRBD1 or TRBD2 (6 bases each). The V end lost 4 bases, the J end lost 2 bases, and 19 bases lay between the germline ends. The CDR3 extends over 16 amino acids. In germline, CDR1 is SGHRS, CDR2 YFSETQ. The CDR3 here is CASSQGVGGNAYEQYF. DNA of the CDR3: TGCGCCAGCAGCCAGGGCGTCGGGGGCAACGCCTACGAGCAGTACTTC.

The rearrangement uses TRBV5-1 and TRBJ1-1; TRBD1 aligns across 7 bases. The V gene end was trimmed by 5 bases and the J gene end by 0 bases; junction bases not matched to a gene: 10. CDR1 and CDR2 from the germline V gene are SGHRS and YFSETQ. The CDR3 runs 16 residues. CDR3 nucleotides: TGCGCCAGCAGGCGTCCGGGACAGCTTTTGAACACTGAAGCTTTCTTT. It is translated as CASRRPGQLLNTEAFF.

Many counts were recorded for this clonotype. The J gene is TRBJ2-7, the V gene TRBV28; D is perhaps TRBD2 (8 bases). This CDR3 is 14 amino acids long. The germline V gene encodes CDR1 MDHEN and CDR2 SYDVKM. Trimming took 11 bases from V and 6 from J, leaving 23 bases between them. The CDR3 nucleotides read TGTGCCGCCAGGGGGGCAGCGGGAGCTCGCGAGCAGTACTTC. Translation gives CAARGAAGAREQYF.

This clonotype has ten or more counts. The chain combines TRBV7-2 with TRBJ1-5; a possible D gene is TRBD1 (5 bases). With 5 bases removed from V and 7 bases from J, the gap between germline ends came to 18 bases. Per germline, CDR1 SGHTA and CDR2 FQGNSA. The CDR3 has 15 residues. The CDR3 DNA sequence: TGTGCCAGCAGCCCCCCAGGGAGAGTCGGACAGCCCCAGCATTTT. Translated, it gives CASSPPGRVGQPQHF.

This clonotype was detected ten times or more. CDR3 sequence (DNA): TGTGCCAGCCGGACGGGGGTTACAGATACGCAGTATTTT. Translation gives CASRTGVTDTQYF. The chain carries TRBV12-3 or TRBV12-4 and TRBJ2-3, with D possibly being TRBD2 (6 bases). There are 13 residues in the CDR3. V was pared by 8 bases and J by 3 bases, with 12 bases between.

This clonotype was recorded at least ten times. J is TRBJ1-1 and V is TRBV9; 7 bases match TRBD1. The germline gives CDR1 SGDLS, CDR2 YYNGEE. This CDR3 region has 13 residues. V shed 1 base, J shed 11 bases, and the junction held 8 bases outside the gene matches. The CDR3 reads CASSVLRDSDAFF. CDR3 nucleotides: TGTGCCAGCAGCGTATTAAGGGACAGTGACGCTTTCTTT. Combining the CDR3 with reference TRBV9 and TRBJ1-1 gives the whole variable domain DSGVTQTPKHLITATGQRVTLRCSPRSGDLSVYWYQQSLDQGLQFLIQYYNGEERAKGNILERFSAQQFPDLHSELNLSSLELGDSALYFCASSVLRDSDAFFGQGTRLTVV.

This clonotype was detected ten times or more. The chain links TRBV28 to TRBJ2-2, with TRBD2 matching 10 bases. The CDR3 is 18 residues long. J was trimmed by 0 bases and V by 7 bases; bases with no gene match: 11. Germline V gene data show CDR1 as MDHEN and CDR2 as SYDVKM. This CDR3 reads CASIGGGLAHANTGELFF. The DNA for the CDR3 is TGTGCCAGCATCGGGGGGGGACTAGCGCACGCGAACACCGGGGAGCTGTTTTTT. The full variable domain, with the rest looked up from reference TRBV28 and TRBJ2-2, is DVKVTQSSRYLVKRTGEKVFLECVQDMDHENMFWYRQDPGLGLRLIYFSYDVKMKEKGDIPEGYSVSREKKERFSLILESASTNQTSMYLCASIGGGLAHANTGELFFGEGSRLTVL.

This clonotype was seen repeatedly, ten times or more. The rearrangement uses TRBV6-2 or TRBV6-3 and TRBJ2-3; no definite D call. Germline CDR1 reads MNHEY; CDR2 reads SVGEGT. The CDR3 loop spans 15 amino acids. V lost 0 bases, J lost 2 bases, and 9 bases lay in between. The chain's CDR3 is CASSYSPGYTDTQYF. As DNA, the CDR3 is TGTGCCAGCAGTTACTCCCCCGGCTACACAGATACGCAGTATTTT.

This clonotype was picked up many times. The chain is built from TRBV4-1 and TRBJ1-6; 7 bases line up with TRBD1. Trimming cost V 4 bases and J 13 bases; bases outside gene matches: 10. The CDR3 consists of 14 residues. CDR1 MGHRA and CDR2 YSYEKL come from the germline V gene. In DNA, the CDR3 is TGCGCCAGCAGCCCAGGACAGGACCTGAGTCCCCTCCACTTT. It is translated as CASSPGQDLSPLHF.